This T cell receptor beta chain was observed in a study of cytomegalovirus exposure and HLA in healthy donors. Study at large: In an earlier analysis, 90 million to 130 million unique TCR beta sequences were found from some 200 million T cells.

Use of 60 Vbeta and 13 Jbeta primers characterized the PCR. Using immunoSEQ multiplex PCR, the repertoire was profiled, and TCRdb retains in-frame clones only, with some absent. This table has some 98,000 clones, around 77% appearing once. General study findings and limits: Several of the most significant clusters appeared, in a later analysis, to be linked to common viral pathogens. There were some 150 TCR beta chains listed as cytomegalovirus-associated. In a later analysis, donors in an Asian-associated ancestry cluster reportedly had fewer N-insertions in productive TCRs than the cohort mean.

Trimming cost V 1 base and J 5 bases; bases outside gene matches: 13. Germline values: CDR1 SGHNT, CDR2 YENEEA. The CDR3 is 18 residues long. Points on this clone: Its antigen is unidentified.

Sequencing input: PBMCs. The TCR comes from a female donor in good health and CMV-seronegative. The rearrangement joins TRBV11-3 to TRBJ2-2; 7 bases agree with TRBD1. CDR3 nucleotides: TGTGCCAGCAGCTTAGGCTTTGGACGACAGGGAGAGACCGGGGAGCTGTTTTTT. It specifies CASSLGFGRQGETGELFF. Based on the CDR3 plus reference TRBV11-3 and TRBJ2-2, the full variable domain is EAGVVQSPRYKIIEKKQPVAFWCNPISGHNTLYWYLQNLGQGPELLIRYENEEAVDDSQLPKDRFSAERLKGVDSTLKIQPAELGDSAVYLCASSLGFGRQGETGELFFGEGSRLTVL.